This record looks at one T cell receptor (beta chain) sequence and its context. Its antigen is still unknown. These data originate in a study of T cells after yellow fever vaccination. Overall study context: Fractions containing few cells were prepared with SMART-Seq v4 Ultra Low Input.

TCRdb called the 5' RACE reads again in MiXCR, with one record for every CDR3 protein. The table has about 330,000 distinct CDR3 sequences, roughly 8.3% seen once. Broader study findings: The study re-detected most primary-vaccination clones after the booster (96% CD4, roughly 91% CD8). The secondary response was weaker, and its peak arrived faster, on day 5 versus 15. FACS-sorted repertoires might harbor abundant contaminating clonotypes from the bulk population.

J gave up 7 bases and V 4 bases, and 4 bases lay outside the gene matches. In germline, CDR1 is MNHEY, CDR2 SVGAGI. CDR3 size: 14 residues. The source of this sequence is a man between 18 and 35 years old who received the YFV17D yellow fever vaccine. The V gene is TRBV6-5, the J gene TRBJ2-2, with TRBD2 matching 9 bases. The source was PBMCs, collected roughly seven weeks after the first yellow fever vaccination. The CDR3: CASSWTSAGGELFF. The CDR3 region has the DNA TGTGCCAGCAGTTGGACTAGCGCGGGCGGGGAGCTGTTTTTT.